A single sample gave rise to the 9 T cell receptor beta chains below, sequenced in a study of Graves' ophthalmopathy and Graves' hyperthyroidism. The sequenced template was RNA, covering the TCR beta CDR3 region. RT-PCR in the first round used HTBI primers; a second-round multiplex PCR followed. Using its own MiXCR run on the multiplex PCR reads, TCRdb lists one record per CDR3 protein. This sample has over a million distinct CDR3 sequences, with about two fifths found just once. Specimen: peripheral blood or thyroid tissue (not recorded which). The receptors were gathered from an adult man with Graves' hyperthyroidism.

This clonotype has a handful of counts. V gene TRBV11-1 combines with J gene TRBJ1-6; D perhaps matches TRBD1 (5 bases). CDR3 length: 14 residues. Per germline, CDR1 SGHAT and CDR2 FQDESV (reference sequence). Trimming stripped 0 bases from V and 13 bases from J, with 13 bases between. The CDR3 DNA is TGTGCCAGCAGCTTAGCGCTGGGGGACTACCCCCTCCACTTT. Its translation is CASSLALGDYPLHF.

This clonotype was detected ten times or more. The chain uses TRBV4-2 and TRBJ1-6; the D gene is possibly TRBD1 (5 bases). The length of the CDR3 is 15 residues. Trimming removed 6 bases at V and 5 bases at J, with 14 bases between. From germline, CDR1 is LGHNA and CDR2 YNFKEQ. For the CDR3, the DNA is TGTGCCAGCAGTCGAGAGCAGGGTAATAATTCACCCCTCCACTTT. It encodes CASSREQGNNSPLHF.

This clonotype was observed many times. This sequence joins TRBV9 and TRBJ2-5; possibly TRBD1 or TRBD2 for D (5 bases each). The germline CDR1 and CDR2 sequences are SGDLS and YYNGEE. With 4 bases removed from V and 2 bases from J, the gap between germline ends came to 15 bases. CDR3 length equals 15 residues. CDR3: CASSSAGTEQETQYF. The DNA for the CDR3 is TGTGCCAGCAGCTCCGCAGGGACGGAACAAGAGACCCAGTACTTC.

This clonotype was recorded at least ten times. One end of the junction does not line up with germline, which may come from a read error. The V call is TRBV6-5, the J call TRBJ1-2; TRBD1 might be the D (6 bases). CDR3 length: 11 amino acids. Germline CDR1 is MNHEY and CDR2 is SVGAGI. CDR3 in DNA: TGTGCCAGCAGTTACGGGGGCCCACCCCTATTC. Its translation is CASSYGGPPLF.

Many counts were recorded for this clonotype. The chain uses TRBV5-1 and TRBJ2-7, with 8 bases aligning to TRBD2. Germline V gene lookup returns CDR1 SGHRS and CDR2 YFSETQ. Trimming cost V 1 base and J 6 bases; bases outside gene matches: 9. CDR3 length: 15 amino acids. The chain's CDR3 is CASSLRASRGGEQYF. In nucleotides, the CDR3 is TGCGCCAGCAGCTTGCGCGCTAGCCGGGGGGGCGAGCAGTACTTC.

This clonotype has at least ten counts. This chain links TRBV4-1 with TRBJ1-1; 8 positions agree with TRBD1. The trim removed 1 base at V and 4 bases at J, leaving 2 bases unmatched. This CDR3 has 14 amino acids. CDR1 is MGHRA, CDR2 YSYEKL, per germline. DNA of the CDR3: TGCGCCAGCAGCCAAGGAGACAGGGGCACTGAAGCTTTCTTT. It codes for CASSQGDRGTEAFF.

Comments on this clonotype: A read error may produce the germline difference seen at one junction end. The chain couples TRBV10-2 to TRBJ1-2; a possible D gene is TRBD1 (5 bases). The CDR3 runs 14 residues. Germline lookup yields CDR1 WSHSY and CDR2 SAAADI. The CDR3 coding sequence is TGTGCCAGCAGTGACGACAGTTGGGATGGGGGCTACACCTTC. It translates to CASSDDSWDGGYTF.

This clonotype was observed many times. V gene TRBV7-2 combines with J gene TRBJ1-2; D is uncertain. The germline V and J ends were trimmed by 10 bases and 7 bases, with 16 bases remaining between them. Germline CDR1 is SGHTA and CDR2 is FQGNSA. This CDR3 is 12 amino acids long. The CDR3 nucleotides are TGTGCCACCAGTTCTCTCCAGCGTGGCTACACCTTC. The encoded protein is CATSSLQRGYTF. Using reference TRBV7-2 and TRBJ1-2 for the parts outside the CDR3, the full variable domain is GAGVSQSPSNKVTEKGKDVELRCDPISGHTALYWYRQSLGQGLEFLIYFQGNSAPDKSGLPSDRFSAERTGGSVSTLTIQRTQQEDSAVYLCATSSLQRGYTFGSGTRLTVV.

The chain is built from TRBV7-3 and TRBJ2-5, with 9 bases that match TRBD2. The trim removed 1 base at V and 4 bases at J, leaving 4 bases unmatched. The length of the CDR3 is 15 residues. Germline CDR1 reads SGHTA; CDR2 reads FQGTGA. The CDR3 sequence: CASSLILAGSETQYF. CDR3 nucleotides: TGTGCCAGCAGCTTAATCCTAGCGGGATCAGAGACCCAGTACTTC.